One sample yielded the 6 T cell receptor beta chains listed below, sequenced in a study of regulatory T cells in long-lasting Graves disease. Indicated time point: newly diagnosed GD, antithyroid drugs for less than 3 months. RNA extracted from PBMCs served as the sequencing template. CDR3-region Arm-PCR and iRepertoire HTBI primers produced the TCR beta libraries. Each CDR3 protein gets one entry after TCRdb re-called the multiplex PCR reads with MiXCR. In the table there are 400,000 to 550,000 distinct CDR3 sequences, roughly 15% of which are singletons. These records were also assigned to another study, of T cells in Graves' hyperthyroidism and ophthalmopathy.

The sequencing here drew on peripheral blood mononuclear cells (PBMCs), taken at new diagnosis, from a patient treated with antithyroid drugs. Source of these receptors: a woman in her 30s with Graves disease.

This clonotype appeared many times. The chain carries TRBV20-1 and TRBJ2-5; D may correspond to TRBD1 or TRBD2 (5 bases each). Trimming left V 5 bases short and J 0 bases short, with 19 bases between. The CDR3 extends over 16 amino acids. From germline, CDR1 is DFQATT and CDR2 SNEGSKA (reference sequence). CDR3 sequence: CSAPHPGTAYQETQYF. The CDR3 region has the DNA TGCAGTGCTCCTCACCCCGGGACCGCGTACCAAGAGACCCAGTACTTC.

In this sample, this clonotype turned up many times. The chain joins TRBV18 to TRBJ2-1, with D unclear. The V end lost 2 bases, the J end lost 10 bases, and 3 bases lay between the germline ends. This CDR3 region has 10 residues. Germline V gene lookup returns CDR1 KGHSH and CDR2 LQKENI. The CDR3 sequence: CASSPVEQFF. In DNA form, the CDR3 reads TGTGCCAGCTCACCAGTCGAGCAGTTCTTC.

This clonotype has just a few counts. The rearrangement uses TRBV4-3 and TRBJ2-3; TRBD1 agrees at 7 bases. This CDR3 comprises 13 residues. V shed 4 bases and J 4 bases; nucleotides not matched to a gene: 2. CDR1 is LGHNA, CDR2 YSLEER, per germline. Here the CDR3 DNA reads TGCGCCAGCAGCCCCCAGGGGGCAGATACGCAGTATTTT. It translates to CASSPQGADTQYF.

This clonotype was counted a single time. This chain links TRBV6-1 with TRBJ1-4, with D possibly matching TRBD1 (5 bases). Germline CDR1 reads MNHNS; CDR2 reads SASEGT. The CDR3 has 16 residues. V was trimmed by 1 base and J by 3 bases, leaving 12 bases between them. As DNA, the CDR3 is TGTGCCAGCAGTGAAGTGTCAGGGAGGGCTAATGAAAAACTGTTTTTT. Protein product: CASSEVSGRANEKLFF.

In its sample, this clonotype was seen many times. The chain is built from TRBV7-9 and TRBJ2-5, with D maybe TRBD1 (5 bases). This CDR3 has 13 residues. Trimming left V 5 bases short and J 5 bases short, with 12 bases between. Germline V gene sequence: CDR1 SEHNR, CDR2 FQNEAQ (reference sequence). CDR3 nucleotide sequence: TGTGCCAGCAGCGAGCAGGGTGGCGAGACCCAGTACTTC. Residues: CASSEQGGETQYF.

This clonotype was found many times. V usage is TRBV20-1 and J usage is TRBJ2-3; D ambiguous. The V gene's germline CDR1 is DFQATT and CDR2 SNEGSKA (reference sequence). This CDR3 spans 16 amino acids. The ends were cut back, 0 bases at V and 0 bases at J, with 13 bases in the middle. DNA for the CDR3: TGCAGTGCTAGAGATCTGTCACGGATAAGCACAGATACGCAGTATTTT. Translation: CSARDLSRISTDTQYF.